What follows describes a single T cell receptor beta chain. This clone was observed a single time. There is no known antigen for this receptor. No qualities accompany the bases; no much larger clone lies one base away. This entry belongs to a study of cytomegalovirus exposure and HLA in healthy donors (dated by TCRdb to about 2017). Looking at the study overall: According to a later analysis, the approximately 130 validation repertoires were produced on the same platform as the 666 repertoires of the first cohort. Besides the first cohort of around 670 subjects, a separate validation cohort made up of over 100 different subjects was used. To predict cytomegalovirus infection status, the study combined high-throughput TCR immunosequencing, statistical association of individual TCRs with disease status, and machine learning. The study aimed to test whether signatures of past pathogen exposure could be identified by cataloging public T cell receptors. Overall study results and their limits: Most TCR sequences were observed very rarely across donors, whereas some public TCRs were present in many individuals. It was suggested by the authors that the approach could potentially be generalized to other disease states and immunological phenotypes. The study gave a list of some 150 TCR beta chains associated with cytomegalovirus. A later analysis lacked HLA typing for the validation cohort, so it scored co-occurrence in that cohort across all 130 or so repertoires. A few of the identified cytomegalovirus-associated TCR beta chains were confirmed in vitro to be specific for cytomegalovirus antigens. The classifier was reported to diagnose cytomegalovirus status with high specificity and sensitivity in both the original cohort and the validation cohort. Of the cluster scores, around 95% were above 0 in a later analysis, which found that TCRs clustered in the first cohort also tended to co-occur in the 110 or so validation repertoires.

Separate from the roughly 650-subject first cohort, the validation cohort of 90 to 150 subjects was the group to which the donors belonged. The protocol used for the library was the immunoSEQ multiplex PCR assay. As for the authors' bioinformatics: To diagnose cytomegalovirus status from the catalog of TCR beta chain sequences, a statistical classification framework was built. TCRdb re-hosts the immuneACCESS table, in-frame sequences only. Its copies lack some clones; in the studies checked, an unresolved V gene accounts for under half of them, and the cause for the rest is not known. That table supplies the V and J calls and clone size; D and trimming were determined from the DNA. The sample table contains tens of thousands of clones; only one count was recorded for 90% to 95% of them. The ten largest clones take up more than 0.6% of the sample. From a lookup of the germline V gene, CDR1 and CDR2 are SGHRS and YFSETQ. Trimming at the junction amounts to 3 bases on V and 8 bases on J, and the germline ends lie 17 bases apart. The CDR3 sequence holds 15 residues, the cysteine and phenylalanine included. Only the CDR3 DNA is retained, 45 bases long and in frame from the first base.

The V and J genes are TRBV5-1 and TRBJ1-4; a weak D assignment points to TRBD1 (5 bases agree). This TCR derives from a woman between 18 and 29 years old in good health and CMV-seronegative. The sequenced material came from PBMCs. The nucleotides are TGCGCCAGCAGCTCGATGGGGGGAAAGGGGGAAAAACTGTTTTTT. Its amino acids are CASSSMGGKGEKLFF.